Listed below are T cell receptor beta chains from one sample, sequenced in a study of blood T cells in healthy people across ages. TCRdb reanalysed the 5' RACE reads using MiXCR and keeps one entry per CDR3 protein. Here the sample spans 780,000 or so distinct CDR3 sequences, 56% being singletons. Sequencing used blood. Receptors were obtained from a man aged 35-49 years in good health. Each CDR3 is given without its conserved first and last residue.

j_call	v_call	cdr3_length	cdr3_aa
TRBJ2-7	TRBV12-3/TRBV12-4	11	ASSLLGPYEQY
TRBJ2-7	TRBV24-1	13	ATSARTGPDYEQY
TRBJ2-1	TRBV4-3	13	ASSQNPGQGSEQF
TRBJ2-5	TRBV7-2	13	ASSLSIAGVETQY
TRBJ2-7	TRBV6-6	14	ASSSGGAEVAYEQY
TRBJ2-5	TRBV20-1	10	SATGRKETQY
TRBJ2-3	TRBV5-5	12	ASSTRQIADTQY
TRBJ2-1	TRBV7-8	12	ASSSGGLSNEQF
TRBJ2-7	TRBV20-1	15	SARDPGLAGGREEQY
TRBJ2-7	TRBV5-1	12	ASSQGTATYEQY
TRBJ1-5	TRBV27	13	ASSPSHHSNQPQH
TRBJ2-7	TRBV4-3	11	ASSRGDGYEQY
TRBJ2-7	TRBV27	14	ASSPLGTGVPYEQY
TRBJ1-1	TRBV5-6	12	ASRPTGGGTEAF
TRBJ1-1	TRBV2	12	ASFQGSRNTEAF
TRBJ2-5	TRBV3-1	14	ASSQFTQAAQETQY
TRBJ2-3	TRBV12-3/TRBV12-4	11	ASSFGERGTQY
.	TRBV24-1	13	ATSDFWSAYNEQY
TRBJ2-7	TRBV3-1	12	ASSPGTSGRAEY
TRBJ1-2	TRBV20-1	13	SASRIGQGPGGYT
TRBJ2-3	TRBV20-1	9	SGALLDTQY
.	TRBV7-2	14	ASSLGVGLGRYEQY